This T cell receptor (beta chain) was identified during a study of T-cell memory formation after mild COVID-19. Study information: For the most part, TCR clusters were specific to one donor. Study results and caveats: There were some responding clones in pre-infection memory, which suggested that cross-reactive memory had joined.

The germline gives CDR1 SGDLS, CDR2 YYNGEE. V dropped 4 bases and J dropped 6; count of bases not matched to a gene: 5. This CDR3 comprises 15 residues. TCRdb re-derived calls from the 5' RACE reads in MiXCR, one entry per CDR3 protein. The table has 470,000 or so distinct CDR3 sequences, approximately 25% seen once. For this clonotype: The antigen is unknown.

The chain combines TRBV9 with TRBJ2-3, with 13 nucleotides matching TRBD2. The material sequenced was PBMCs or a T cell subset sorted from them (not recorded which). This TCR derives from an adult woman who had mild COVID-19 (a few samples of this study predate the infection). Cell type and time point are not known. Here the CDR3 reads CASSQLAGGLDTQYF. CDR3 nucleotides: TGTGCCAGCAGCCAACTAGCGGGGGGGCTTGATACGCAGTATTTT.